A selection of T cell receptor beta chains follows, all from one sample in a study of T cells of healthy individuals. MiXCR was run by TCRdb on the 5' RACE reads, yielding one entry per CDR3 protein. The sample shows fewer than 90,000 distinct CDR3 sequences, about 5% of them seen only once. These receptors were collected from a female donor in good health. Both conserved end residues are trimmed from each CDR3. The D gene is left open where the match is weak.

CDR3 protein	D gene	J gene	V gene
SVGGVSYEQY	NA	TRBJ2-7	TRBV29-1
ASSPAFRETQY	NA	TRBJ2-5	TRBV7-2
ASSLSPSGELF	NA	TRBJ2-2	TRBV28
ASGPGAGELF	NA	TRBJ2-2	TRBV10-2
ASSHLAGGPKNIQY	TRBD2	TRBJ2-4	TRBV7-6
ASSQAGGSSYEQY	TRBD1	TRBJ2-7	TRBV4-3
ATNSGATNEKLF	NA	TRBJ1-4	TRBV2
ASSLTDKNTEAF	NA	TRBJ1-1	TRBV7-3
ASSYSGLNSGAKNIQY	NA	TRBJ2-4	TRBV6-5
ASSPGLAGGTEQF	TRBD2	TRBJ2-1	TRBV12-3/TRBV12-4
ASTWEGVIARDTQY	TRBD2	TRBJ2-3	TRBV2
ASSISGQDNEQF	TRBD1	TRBJ2-1	TRBV7-6
SVPRGQGGDYGYT	TRBD1	TRBJ1-2	TRBV29-1
ASSRGRGYNEQF	NA	TRBJ2-1	TRBV19
SVEGGKVETQY	NA	TRBJ2-5	TRBV29-1
ASSNNRGPEETQY	TRBD1	TRBJ2-5	TRBV19
ASSLGLRVTGPQH	NA	TRBJ1-5	TRBV7-2
SATRDRVPGELF	TRBD1	TRBJ2-2	TRBV20-1
ASKRLASYEQY	NA	TRBJ2-7	TRBV3-2
ASSFSRSTYEQY	NA	TRBJ2-7	TRBV7-2
ASSLGGEAGYT	NA	TRBJ1-2	TRBV13
ASSQATKGQSNYGYT	TRBD1	TRBJ1-2	TRBV4-3
ASSVGSGTTKDTQY	NA	TRBJ2-3	TRBV9
ASSLVGAASGSSYEQY	TRBD2	TRBJ2-7	TRBV7-2
ASSFTQEQF	NA	TRBJ2-1	TRBV5-6
ASSSGGQGRTDTQY	TRBD1	TRBJ2-3	TRBV7-9
ASSPGQGNQPQH	TRBD1	TRBJ1-5	TRBV18
ASSQRTSGRDEQY	TRBD2	TRBJ2-7	TRBV4-3
ASSEVVRFSGNTIY	NA	TRBJ1-3	TRBV2
SVESGGGGYT	TRBD1	TRBJ1-2	TRBV29-1
ASSLVGLRDTQY	NA	TRBJ2-3	TRBV7-2
SVEDRLAETYNEQF	TRBD2	TRBJ2-1	TRBV29-1
SVEGGDRSPNEKLF	NA	TRBJ1-4	TRBV29-1
AISEPRGAGVEGFGTDTQY	NA	TRBJ2-3	TRBV10-3
ASSFEGLHSYEQY	NA	TRBJ2-7	TRBV7-2
AISEWYEQY	NA	TRBJ2-7	TRBV10-3
SAGGQGVVNTEAF	TRBD1	TRBJ1-1	TRBV29-1
ASSQGTDSSYEQY	NA	TRBJ2-7	TRBV4-3
ASSPLWGTAPLQETQY	NA	TRBJ2-5	TRBV11-2
SVGLAVHNEQF	NA	TRBJ2-1	TRBV29-1
ASSRLENEQF	NA	TRBJ2-1	TRBV12-3/TRBV12-4
ASTKEGTRMGTEAF	NA	TRBJ1-1	TRBV12-3/TRBV12-4
SVPDVYSYNEQF	NA	TRBJ2-1	TRBV29-1
ASSPLGGSTNEQF	NA	TRBJ2-1	TRBV5-1
ASSLETQGALRSGANVLT	TRBD1	TRBJ2-6	TRBV5-1
ASSPRGIRQF	NA	TRBJ2-1	TRBV4-2
ASSLTSGSSYEQY	TRBD2	TRBJ2-7	TRBV7-8
ASSADRNEKLF	TRBD1	TRBJ1-4	TRBV6-1
ASISVSSYEQY	NA	TRBJ2-7	TRBV6-2/TRBV6-3
ASSQDGGARGYT	NA	TRBJ1-2	TRBV4-1
ASSLGTGAWQPQH	TRBD1	TRBJ1-5	TRBV5-6
SARDANGGRDYEQY	TRBD2	TRBJ2-7	TRBV20-1